Below are 19 T cell receptor beta chains sequenced from a single sample in a study of blood T cell repertoires in COVID-19. The repertoire was sequenced with immunoSEQ multiplex PCR; TCRdb's copy has only in-frame clones and lacks some. The data hold approximately 440,000 clones, with about 90% observed a single time. Source material: PBMCs or T cells enriched from blood (not recorded which). These receptors all stem from a man aged 18 to 30 who had recovered from COVID-19.

This chain joins TRBV5-1 and TRBJ1-1, with 9 bases fitting TRBD1. The junction had 3 bases not matched to a gene; V was cut back by 4 bases and J by 5 bases. This CDR3 comprises 13 residues. Germline CDR1 and CDR2: SGHRS and YFSETQ. The CDR3 spells CASSATGGTEAFF. CDR3 in DNA: TGCGCCAGCAGCGCGACAGGGGGTACTGAAGCTTTCTTT.

V usage is TRBV9 and J usage is TRBJ1-1, with TRBD1 matching over 7 bases. This CDR3 is 14 amino acids long. Trimming at V came to 2 bases and at J to 4 bases, leaving 5 bases not matched to a gene. Germline CDR1 reads SGDLS; CDR2 reads YYNGEE. The CDR3 sequence: CASSVGTVSTEAFF. The CDR3 coding sequence is TGTGCCAGCAGCGTGGGGACAGTGAGCACTGAAGCTTTCTTT.

The rearrangement joins TRBV5-1 to TRBJ1-6, with 8 nucleotides matching TRBD1. The CDR3 is made up of 18 amino acids. V gave up 5 bases and J gave up 9 bases; unmatched junction bases: 19. Germline V gives CDR1 SGHRS, CDR2 YFSETQ. The CDR3 bases are TGCGCCAGCAGTGTGAGGACAGGGCTCTCCTCCGTTATTTCACCCCTCCACTTT. Translating it yields CASSVRTGLSSVISPLHF.

The V call is TRBV11-3, the J call TRBJ1-1; D perhaps matches TRBD1 (5 bases). Germline V gene lookup returns CDR1 SGHNT and CDR2 YENEEA. The ends were cut back, 3 bases at V and 3 bases at J, with 14 bases in the middle. The CDR3 contains 15 residues. Here the CDR3 reads CASSFGGEGYTEAFF. CDR3 DNA: TGTGCCAGCAGCTTCGGAGGGGAGGGCTACACTGAAGCTTTCTTT.

CDR3 region: CASSVGLAVNEQFF. CDR3 DNA sequence: TGTGCCAGCAGCGTAGGATTAGCCGTCAATGAGCAGTTCTTC. The chain recombines TRBV9 with TRBJ2-1, with unresolved D. V shed 0 bases and J shed 6 bases, with 10 bases lying between them. Germline lookup yields CDR1 SGDLS and CDR2 YYNGEE. This CDR3 has 14 residues. The full variable domain, rest sourced from reference TRBV9 and TRBJ2-1, is DSGVTQTPKHLITATGQRVTLRCSPRSGDLSVYWYQQSLDQGLQFLIQYYNGEERAKGNILERFSAQQFPDLHSELNLSSLELGDSALYFCASSVGLAVNEQFFGPGTRLTVL.

The chain recombines TRBV5-1 with TRBJ2-7, with 8 bases that match TRBD1. The germline gives CDR1 SGHRS, CDR2 YFSETQ. The CDR3 covers 13 residues. J was trimmed by 9 bases and V by 4 bases; bases with no gene match: 9. Written as DNA, the CDR3 is TGCGCCAGCAGCGTCGGACAGGGTAGTAGGCAGTACTTC. Its protein is CASSVGQGSRQYF. The full variable domain, with the rest looked up from reference TRBV5-1 and TRBJ2-7, is KAGVTQTPRYLIKTRGQQVTLSCSPISGHRSVSWYQQTPGQGLQFLFEYFSETQRNKGNFPGRFSGRQFSNSRSEMNVSTLELGDSALYLCASSVGQGSRQYFGPGTRLTVT.

The rearrangement uses TRBV27 and TRBJ1-2, with unresolved D. In germline, CDR1 is MNHEY, CDR2 SMNVEV (reference sequence). Trimming stripped 7 bases from V and 0 bases from J, with 15 bases between. The length of the CDR3 is 15 residues. CDR3 loop: CASMSNPYSNYGYTF. The CDR3 DNA reads as TGTGCCAGCATGTCTAACCCATATTCTAACTATGGCTACACCTTC.

The CDR3 is CAISESSRELFF. The CDR3 region has the DNA TGTGCCATCAGTGAGTCCTCGCGGGAACTGTTTTTT. The genes are TRBV10-3 and TRBJ1-4, with no clear D. Trimming removed 0 bases at V and 12 bases at J, with 8 bases between. This CDR3 is built from 12 residues. Germline V gene lookup returns CDR1 ENHRY and CDR2 SYGVKD.

This clone was seen a single time. The chain links TRBV6-5 to TRBJ1-5; 7 bases align to TRBD1. From germline, CDR1 is MNHEY and CDR2 SVGAGI. CDR3 length: 14 amino acids. The V segment lost 5 bases and the J segment 4 bases; nucleotides outside the gene matches: 5. The CDR3 nucleotides are TGTGCCAGCAGTCGAGGACAGGCGAATCAGCCCCAGCATTTT. This codes for CASSRGQANQPQHF.

V is TRBV19 and J is TRBJ1-1; TRBD1 agrees at 7 bases. The CDR3 is 17 amino acids. Germline lookup yields CDR1 LNHDA and CDR2 SQIVND (reference sequence). Germline trimming cut 0 bases from V and 0 bases from J; bases unmatched to any gene: 7. Written as DNA, the CDR3 is TGTGCCAGTAGTATAGATCCCAGGGGGGTGGTGAACACTGAAGCTTTCTTT. Translated: CASSIDPRGVVNTEAFF. The full variable domain, its missing parts supplied by reference TRBV19 and TRBJ1-1, is DGGITQSPKYLFRKEGQNVTLSCEQNLNHDAMYWYRQDPGQGLRLIYYSQIVNDFQKGDIAEGYSVSREKKESFPLTVTSAQKNPTAFYLCASSIDPRGVVNTEAFFGQGTRLTVV.

CDR3 in DNA: TGTGCCAGCAGCAAACGACCGACAGAAGTGACTAGCACAGATACGCAGTATTTT. Its protein product is CASSKRPTEVTSTDTQYF. The V and J genes are TRBV21-1 and TRBJ2-3; TRBD1 is the table's D call and was not checked against the DNA. TRBV21-1 is a pseudogene segment. This CDR3 spans 18 amino acids.

The CDR3 sequence: CASSEALTGYSYEQYF. DNA of the CDR3: TGTGCCAGCAGTGAAGCGCTAACAGGGTACTCCTACGAGCAGTACTTC. The chain links TRBV2 to TRBJ2-7, with D perhaps matching TRBD1 (6 bases). V dropped 0 bases and J dropped 0 bases, with 12 bases sitting between them. Germline assignment: CDR1 SNHLY and CDR2 FYNNEI. The CDR3 loop spans 16 amino acids.

J is TRBJ2-1 and V is TRBV10-3; perhaps TRBD2 as D (6 bases). Germline values: CDR1 ENHRY, CDR2 SYGVKD. The CDR3 sequence is 15 residues long. The V and J ends lost 2 bases and 4 bases respectively, with 12 bases between them. CDR3 DNA sequence: TGTGCCATCAGTGAGAGCGGCGGAGGGTACAATGAGCAGTTCTTC. Protein product: CAISESGGGYNEQFF.

The gene calls are TRBV4-1 and TRBJ2-7; D is possibly TRBD2 (6 bases). This CDR3 comprises 17 residues. Per germline, CDR1 MGHRA and CDR2 YSYEKL. The V gene lost 1 base and the J gene lost 4 bases, with 20 bases spanning the gap. The CDR3 DNA follows: TGCGCCAGCAGCCAAGCACCCCGGGGGTCTAACCGGTACGAGCAGTACTTC. Translated, it gives CASSQAPRGSNRYEQYF.

The chain is built from TRBV7-6 and TRBJ1-1; D unclear. Looked up from germline, CDR1 is SGHVS and CDR2 is FNYEAQ. Trimming took 6 bases from V and 0 from J, leaving 11 bases between them. CDR3 size: 14 residues. The CDR3 region has the DNA TGTGCCAGCAGACTTATGGGCATGAACACTGAAGCTTTCTTT. Its protein is CASRLMGMNTEAFF. Full variable domain (remainder filled in from reference TRBV7-6 and TRBJ1-1): GAGVSQSPRYKVTKRGQDVALRCDPISGHVSLYWYRQALGQGPEFLTYFNYEAQQDKSGLPNDRFSAERPEGSISTLTIQRTEQRDSAMYRCASRLMGMNTEAFFGQGTRLTVV.

This chain connects TRBV9 to TRBJ2-1, with 11 bases aligning to TRBD2. Germline values: CDR1 SGDLS, CDR2 YYNGEE. The CDR3 loop spans 17 amino acids. The junction had 12 bases not matched to a gene; V was cut back by 0 bases and J by 10 bases. The CDR3: CASSVEPLSGGAKEQFF. CDR3 bases: TGTGCCAGCAGCGTAGAACCCCTTAGCGGGGGGGCGAAGGAGCAGTTCTTC.

The chain carries TRBV30 and TRBJ1-1, with a possible D match to TRBD1 (6 bases). Germline CDR1 GTSNPN, CDR2 SVGIG (reference sequence). This CDR3 has 12 residues. V was clipped by 3 bases and J by 6 bases, with 11 bases between them. CDR3 sequence: CAWRPGEAEAFF. Here the CDR3 DNA reads TGTGCCTGGAGACCAGGGGAAGCTGAAGCTTTCTTT.

The rearrangement uses TRBV27 and TRBJ1-6; D might be TRBD1 (5 bases). Trimming took off 2 bases at V and 7 bases at J, with 9 bases between the two ends. This CDR3 contains 14 residues. Germline loops: CDR1 MNHEY, CDR2 SMNVEV (reference sequence). In nucleotides, the CDR3 is TGTGCCAGCAGTTTAAGACAGCCGAATTCACCCCTCCACTTT. Its protein product is CASSLRQPNSPLHF.

The V and J genes are TRBV3-1 (or the pseudogene TRBV3-2) and TRBJ2-2; no firm D call. V was trimmed by 1 base and J by 4 bases, leaving 13 bases between them. Per germline, CDR1 LGHDT and CDR2 YNNKEL (reference sequence). The CDR3 has 16 residues. This chain's CDR3 is CASSQGVASSTGELFF. The DNA of the CDR3 is TGTGCCAGCAGCCAAGGTGTGGCTAGTAGCACCGGGGAGCTGTTTTTT.